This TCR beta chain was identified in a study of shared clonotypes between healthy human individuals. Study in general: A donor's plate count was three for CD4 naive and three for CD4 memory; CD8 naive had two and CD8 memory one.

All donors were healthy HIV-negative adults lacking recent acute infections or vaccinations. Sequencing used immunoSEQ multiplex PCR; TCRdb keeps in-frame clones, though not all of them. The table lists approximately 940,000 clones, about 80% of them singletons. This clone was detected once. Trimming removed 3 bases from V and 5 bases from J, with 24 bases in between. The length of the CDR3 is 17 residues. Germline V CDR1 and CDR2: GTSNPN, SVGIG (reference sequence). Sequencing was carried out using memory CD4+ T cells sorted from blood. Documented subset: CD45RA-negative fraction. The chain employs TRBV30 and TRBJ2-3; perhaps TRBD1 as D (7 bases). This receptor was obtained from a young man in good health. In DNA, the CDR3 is TGTGCCTGGAGCGGACTACCTCCGGGACAGCTACTAGATACGCAGTATTTT. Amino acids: CAWSGLPPGQLLDTQYF.